Detailed here is one TCR beta chain. Authors' analysis steps: For nucleated cells, counts were estimated from reference gene primer amplification. This table comes from immunoSEQ multiplex PCR, and its TCRdb copy is limited to in-frame clones, with some not included. The V and J calls and clone size were taken over from that table, and D and trimming were inferred from the DNA. The profile shows about 63,000 clones, 80% to 90% of them singletons. CDR3 length: 14 residues. J was trimmed by 5 bases and V by 7 bases; bases with no gene match: 5. Germline lookup yields CDR1 LNHDA and CDR2 SQIVND (reference sequence). The sample is drawn from a study of blood T cell repertoires in COVID-19. In the study overall: The origin of the acute and convalescent COVID-19 samples was the United States, Italy and Spain. The analysed material was cDNA or gDNA that came from T cells, B-cell-depleted T cells, or PBMCs.

This receptor was taken from a human donor in a cohort sampled during active COVID-19. What was sequenced was peripheral blood. V gene TRBV19 combines with J gene TRBJ2-2; 9 bases agree with TRBD1. The CDR3 spells CASTPTGGTGELFF. The CDR3 DNA follows: TGTGCCAGTACCCCGACAGGGGGAACCGGGGAGCTGTTTTTT.